The source of this TCR beta chain is a study of T cell repertoires in cytomegalovirus infection. Study at large: Selection of CMV epitopes for the study included recently identified HLA-C-restricted and well-studied HLA-B-restricted ones. Public signatures in TCR beta pointed to CMV infection and matching HLA type. Study results and caveats: HLA-C-restricted, CMV-specific TCR beta clonotypes were dominant ex vivo. Cumulative public TCR beta family frequency identified CMV carriers with the relevant HLA.

Concerning this clonotype itself: Its antigen is undetermined.

The germline V gene encodes CDR1 SNHLY and CDR2 FYNNEI. The CDR3 has 15 residues. V was shortened by 6 bases and J by 3 bases, with 15 bases between the two germline ends. TCRdb fed the reads into MiXCR, producing one record per CDR3 protein. In the table there are 900,000 to 950,000 distinct CDR3 sequences, approximately 32% of which are singletons. The gene calls are TRBV2 and TRBJ2-1, with D possibly being TRBD1 (5 bases). The source was cultured CD8+ T cells from PBMCs, collected from culture after CMV antigen stimulation. This clonotype was sampled from a human donor in good health (CMV status not recorded). Some clones in this sample may be carry-over from other donors' samples. CDR3 residues: CASSGSGPDYNEQFF. DNA for the CDR3: TGTGCCAGCAGCGGCTCAGGGCCCGACTACAATGAGCAGTTCTTC.